This T cell receptor (beta chain) was identified during a study of patients and donors after allogeneic stem cell transplantation. The CDR3 contains 15 residues. The germline V gene encodes CDR1 SGHRS and CDR2 YFSETQ. Each CDR3 protein gets one entry after TCRdb re-called the RT-PCR reads with MiXCR. The sample comprises roughly 200,000 distinct CDR3 sequences, 38% of which are singletons, and around a tenth rests with the top ten. A few counts support this clonotype. The junction shows a germline mismatch at one end, possibly a read error. The genes are TRBV5-1 and TRBJ2-2, with 9 nucleotides matching TRBD1. The clonotype originates from a human donor who was either an allogeneic HSCT recipient or a stem cell or donor lymphocyte infusion donor (not recorded which). It is not recorded whose cells these are; they may come from a transplant donor. Sequencing was performed on blood, either unsorted or a sorted T cell fraction (not recorded which). This CDR3 reads CASRLGQGPTGELFF. As DNA, the CDR3 is TGCGCCAGCAGATTGGGACAGGGTCCCACCGGGGAGCTGTTTTTT.